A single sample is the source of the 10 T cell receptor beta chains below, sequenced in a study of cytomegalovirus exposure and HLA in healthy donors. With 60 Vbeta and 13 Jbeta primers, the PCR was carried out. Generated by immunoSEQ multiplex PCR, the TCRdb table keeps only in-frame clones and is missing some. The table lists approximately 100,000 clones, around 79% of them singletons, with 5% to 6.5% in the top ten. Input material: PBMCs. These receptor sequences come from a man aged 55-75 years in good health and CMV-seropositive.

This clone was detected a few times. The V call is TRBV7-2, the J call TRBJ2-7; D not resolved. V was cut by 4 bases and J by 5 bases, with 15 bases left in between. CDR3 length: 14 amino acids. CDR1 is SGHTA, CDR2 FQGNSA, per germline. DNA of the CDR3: TGTGCCAGCAGCTATGACCTGCTTCGGGACGAGCAGTACTTC. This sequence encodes CASSYDLLRDEQYF.

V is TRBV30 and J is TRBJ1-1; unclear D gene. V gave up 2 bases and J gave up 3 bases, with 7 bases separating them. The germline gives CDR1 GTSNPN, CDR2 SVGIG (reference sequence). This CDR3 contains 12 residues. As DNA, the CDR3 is TGTGCCTGGAGTCGGGGTGACACTGAAGCTTTCTTT. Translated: CAWSRGDTEAFF.

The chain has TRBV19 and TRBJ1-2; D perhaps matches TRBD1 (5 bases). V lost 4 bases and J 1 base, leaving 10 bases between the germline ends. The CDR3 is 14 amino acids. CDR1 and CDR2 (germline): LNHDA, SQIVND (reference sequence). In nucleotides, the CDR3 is TGTGCCAGTAGTAGGGGTGACAGTAACTATGGCTACACCTTC. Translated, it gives CASSRGDSNYGYTF.

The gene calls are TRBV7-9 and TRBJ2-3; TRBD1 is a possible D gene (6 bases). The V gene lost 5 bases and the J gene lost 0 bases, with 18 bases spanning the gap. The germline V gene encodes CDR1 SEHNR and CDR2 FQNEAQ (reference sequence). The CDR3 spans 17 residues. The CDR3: CASSPTGKIQSTDTQYF. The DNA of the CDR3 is TGTGCCAGCAGCCCAACAGGGAAAATCCAGAGCACAGATACGCAGTATTTT.

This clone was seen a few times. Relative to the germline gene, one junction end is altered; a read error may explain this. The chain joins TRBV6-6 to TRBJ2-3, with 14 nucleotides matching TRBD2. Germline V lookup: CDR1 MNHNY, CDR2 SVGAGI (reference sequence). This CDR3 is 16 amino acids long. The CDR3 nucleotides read TGTGCCAGCAGTGACTCGACTAGCGGGGGGGCAGATACGCAGTATTTT. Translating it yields CASSDSTSGGADTQYF.

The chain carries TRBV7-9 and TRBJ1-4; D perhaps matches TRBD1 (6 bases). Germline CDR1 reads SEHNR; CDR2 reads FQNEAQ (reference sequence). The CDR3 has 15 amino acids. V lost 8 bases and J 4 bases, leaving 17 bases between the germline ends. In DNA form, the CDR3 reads TGTGCCAGCGGGGAAAGGGGGAGTTATAATGAAAAACTGTTTTTT. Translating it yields CASGERGSYNEKLFF.

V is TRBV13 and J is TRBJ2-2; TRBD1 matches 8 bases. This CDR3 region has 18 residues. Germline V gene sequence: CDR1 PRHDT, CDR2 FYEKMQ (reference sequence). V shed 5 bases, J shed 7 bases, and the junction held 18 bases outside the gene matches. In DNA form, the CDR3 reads TGTGCCAGCAGCCGGTCACCGTTCACGACAGGGGCAGGCGGGGAGCTGTTTTTT. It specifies CASSRSPFTTGAGGELFF.

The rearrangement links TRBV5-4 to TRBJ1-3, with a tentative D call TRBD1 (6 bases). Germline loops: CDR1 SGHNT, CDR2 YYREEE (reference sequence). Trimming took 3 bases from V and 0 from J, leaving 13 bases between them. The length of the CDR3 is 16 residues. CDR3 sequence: CASSSSGTYSGNTIYF. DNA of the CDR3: TGTGCCAGCAGCTCTTCCGGGACATACTCTGGAAACACCATATATTTT. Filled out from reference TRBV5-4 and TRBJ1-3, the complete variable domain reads ETGVTQSPTHLIKTRGQQVTLRCSSQSGHNTVSWYQQALGQGPQFIFQYYREEENGRGNFPPRFSGLQFPNYSSELNVNALELDDSALYLCASSSSGTYSGNTIYFGEGSWLTVV.

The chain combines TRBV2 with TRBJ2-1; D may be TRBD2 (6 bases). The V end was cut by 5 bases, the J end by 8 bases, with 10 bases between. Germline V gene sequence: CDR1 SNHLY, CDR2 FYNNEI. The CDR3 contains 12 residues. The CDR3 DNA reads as TGTGCCAGCAGTCCCGCTAGCGATGAGCAGTTCTTC. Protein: CASSPASDEQFF. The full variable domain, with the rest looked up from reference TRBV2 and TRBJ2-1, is EPEVTQTPSHQVTQMGQEVILRCVPISNHLYFYWYRQILGQKVEFLVSFYNNEISEKSEIFDDQFSVERPDGSNFTLKIRSTKLEDSAMYFCASSPASDEQFFGPGTRLTVL.

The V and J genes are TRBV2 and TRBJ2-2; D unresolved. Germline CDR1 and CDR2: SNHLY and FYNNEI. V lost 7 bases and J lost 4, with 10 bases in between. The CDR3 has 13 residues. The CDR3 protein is CASIRVSTGELFF. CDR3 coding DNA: TGTGCCAGCATACGGGTTAGCACCGGGGAGCTGTTTTTT. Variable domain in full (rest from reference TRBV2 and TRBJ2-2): EPEVTQTPSHQVTQMGQEVILRCVPISNHLYFYWYRQILGQKVEFLVSFYNNEISEKSEIFDDQFSVERPDGSNFTLKIRSTKLEDSAMYFCASIRVSTGELFFGEGSRLTVL.